This is a list of T cell receptor beta chains from one sample in a study of response to subunit inactivated influenza vaccine. TCRdb processed the RT-PCR reads anew with MiXCR; each CDR3 protein has one entry. The sample has about 830,000 distinct CDR3 sequences, around 18% seen once. Sequencing used PBMCs from blood, obtained around 5 days after vaccination. Source of these receptors: a man in his fifties or sixties who received an inactivated influenza vaccine. CDR3s include the opening cysteine and the closing phenylalanine or tryptophan.

13	TRBV20-1	TRBJ2-4	CSAAETAKNIQYF
14	TRBV20-1	TRBJ2-1	CSARTSGPTNEQFF
15	TRBV6-5	TRBJ2-2	CASSYAARVTGELFF
15	TRBV25-1	TRBJ1-2	CASSETTGSNYGYTF
16	TRBV4-3	TRBJ2-7	CASSQALAGGNYEQYF
14	TRBV20-1	TRBJ2-2	CSARAGAFSGELFF
14	TRBV6-2/TRBV6-3	TRBJ1-1	CASSYGIMTSEAFF
16	TRBV6-5	TRBJ1-5	CASSYFQMRANQPQHF
13	TRBV12-3/TRBV12-4	TRBJ2-7	CASSFGRTIEQYF
13	TRBV10-3	TRBJ1-5	CAINDRRNQPQHF
14	TRBV6-5	TRBJ2-7	CASSYSNRGSEQYF
14	TRBV20-1	TRBJ2-7	CSARDGGGLGEQYF
14	TRBV4-1	TRBJ1-2	CASSQVQTNYGYTF
17	TRBV6-5	TRBJ1-6	CASSYSISGTYNSPLHF
17	TRBV7-2	TRBJ2-3	CASSKGVQTRYTDTQYF
14	TRBV7-9	TRBJ2-5	CASSLDGSLSRQYF
15	TRBV4-1	TRBJ2-3	CASSQEFLGGLGQYF
14	TRBV12-3/TRBV12-4	TRBJ2-7	CASSSGTESYEQYF
14	TRBV12-3/TRBV12-4	TRBJ2-5	CASSFGGAWETQYF
13	TRBV12-3/TRBV12-4	TRBJ1-5	CASRDTGRQPQHF
15	TRBV7-9	TRBJ2-3	CASSQGQGRADTQYF
13	TRBV5-1	TRBJ2-2	CASSYLEPGELFF
14	TRBV10-2	TRBJ2-5	CASSEWAIQETQYF
17	TRBV28	TRBJ2-6	CASSFPFGGTGANVLTF
15	TRBV7-2	TRBJ1-4	CASSLASGSSEKLFF
16	TRBV7-8	TRBJ2-3	CASSSQTSGIRDTQYF
13	TRBV7-2	TRBJ2-3	CASSLVSLDTQYF
13	TRBV7-2	TRBJ2-3	CASSLSGEGTQYF
17	TRBV3-1	TRBJ2-1	CASSQDLTAGVYNEQFF
13	TRBV12-3/TRBV12-4	TRBJ1-2	CASRPTGHYGYTF
13	TRBV6-1	TRBJ1-1	CASSDRPNTEAFF
14	TRBV7-3	TRBJ2-5	CASSLVGTTETQYF
12	TRBV7-9	TRBJ2-4	CAYPGQDSLQYF
17	TRBV5-1	TRBJ2-3	CASSLRASGYSTDTQYF
17	TRBV5-1	TRBJ2-3	CASSGLSRGGGADTQYF
17	TRBV5-1	TRBJ2-1	CASRRGSTGDSINEQFF
14	TRBV28	TRBJ2-7	CASSSGRGQYEQYF
15	TRBV20-1	TRBJ1-5	CSARDQWTIGQPQHF
11	TRBV29-1	TRBJ2-7	CSVRDVDEQYF
15	TRBV29-1	TRBJ2-3	CSVARTSGSTDTQYF
15	TRBV6-5	TRBJ2-3	CASSLGGDETDTQYF
13	TRBV30	TRBJ2-1	CAWSDRGPFEQFF
15	TRBV15	TRBJ2-1	CATSSRGASYNEQFF
16	TRBV12-3/TRBV12-4	TRBJ2-1	CASSPEGTGRRNEQFF
12	TRBV30	TRBJ1-1	CAWRTEGATAFF
18	TRBV12-3/TRBV12-4	TRBJ1-1	CASSPGRGWTTRNTEAFF
15	TRBV7-7	TRBJ2-2	CASSLLQQGPGELFF
16	TRBV4-2	TRBJ2-1	CASSQDLIGGAREQFF
16	TRBV9	TRBJ2-1	CASSVFLASSYNEQFF
16	TRBV5-1	TRBJ2-3	CASSLFTPTSTDTQYF
14	TRBV5-1	TRBJ1-1	CASSLRGWGTEAFF
13	TRBV7-3	TRBJ2-1	CASGLTTNNEQFF
17	TRBV5-1	TRBJ2-3	CASSLPSGRAGTDTQYF
13	TRBV29-1	TRBJ2-5	CSVPLTGGETQYF
13	TRBV12-3/TRBV12-4	TRBJ1-1	CASSFIRDTEAFF
16	TRBV4-3	TRBJ2-5	CASSQAASGSLKTQYF